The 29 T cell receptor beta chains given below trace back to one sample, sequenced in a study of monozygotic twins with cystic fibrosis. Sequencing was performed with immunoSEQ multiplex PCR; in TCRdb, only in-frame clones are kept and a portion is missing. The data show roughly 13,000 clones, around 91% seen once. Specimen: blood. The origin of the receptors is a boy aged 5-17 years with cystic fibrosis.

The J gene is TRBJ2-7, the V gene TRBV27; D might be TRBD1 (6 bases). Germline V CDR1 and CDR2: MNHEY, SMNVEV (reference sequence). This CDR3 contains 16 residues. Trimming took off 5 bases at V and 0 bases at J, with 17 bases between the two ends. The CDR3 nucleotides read TGTGCCAGCAGTCGAATCGGGACAACAAGCTCCTACGAGCAGTACTTC. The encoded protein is CASSRIGTTSSYEQYF.

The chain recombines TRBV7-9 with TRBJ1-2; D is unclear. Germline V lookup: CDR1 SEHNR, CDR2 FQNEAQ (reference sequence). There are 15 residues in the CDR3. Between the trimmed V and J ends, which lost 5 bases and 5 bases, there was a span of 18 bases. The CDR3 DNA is TGTGCCAGCAGCCCGCCCACTATCCCCGAGTATGGCTACACCTTC. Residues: CASSPPTIPEYGYTF.

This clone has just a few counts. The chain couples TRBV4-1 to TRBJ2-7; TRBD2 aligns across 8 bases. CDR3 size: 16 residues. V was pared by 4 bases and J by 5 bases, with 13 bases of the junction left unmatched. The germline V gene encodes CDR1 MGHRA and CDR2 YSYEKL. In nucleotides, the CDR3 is TGCGCCAGCAGCCGCTACCTCGGGGGGGCGCGGGACGAGCAGTACTTC. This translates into CASSRYLGGARDEQYF.

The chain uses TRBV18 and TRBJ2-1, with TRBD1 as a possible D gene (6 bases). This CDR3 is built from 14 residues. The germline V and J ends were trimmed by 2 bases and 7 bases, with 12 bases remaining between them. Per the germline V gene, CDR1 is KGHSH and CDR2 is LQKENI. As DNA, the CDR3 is TGTGCCAGCTCACCAATGCAGGGGCAAAATGAGCAGTTCTTC. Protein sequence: CASSPMQGQNEQFF. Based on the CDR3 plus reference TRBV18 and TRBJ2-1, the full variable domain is NAGVMQNPRHLVRRRGQEARLRCSPMKGHSHVYWYRQLPEEGLKFMVYLQKENIIDESGMPKERFSAEFPKEGPSILRIQQVVRGDSAAYFCASSPMQGQNEQFFGPGTRLTVL.

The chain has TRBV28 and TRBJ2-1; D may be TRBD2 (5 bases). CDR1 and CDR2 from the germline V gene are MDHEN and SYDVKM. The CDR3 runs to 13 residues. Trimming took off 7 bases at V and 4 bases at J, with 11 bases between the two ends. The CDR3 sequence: CASTTWEYNEQFF. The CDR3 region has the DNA TGTGCCAGCACAACCTGGGAGTACAATGAGCAGTTCTTC.

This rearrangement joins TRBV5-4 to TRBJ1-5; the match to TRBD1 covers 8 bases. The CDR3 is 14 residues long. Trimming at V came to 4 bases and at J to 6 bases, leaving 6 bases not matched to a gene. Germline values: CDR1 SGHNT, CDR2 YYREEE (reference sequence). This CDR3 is CASSMDREGQPQHF. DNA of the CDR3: TGTGCCAGCAGCATGGACAGGGAGGGTCAGCCCCAGCATTTT.

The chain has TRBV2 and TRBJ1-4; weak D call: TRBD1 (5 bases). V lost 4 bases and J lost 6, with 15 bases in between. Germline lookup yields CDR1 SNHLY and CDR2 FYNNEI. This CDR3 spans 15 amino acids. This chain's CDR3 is CASSVWAGRYEKLFF. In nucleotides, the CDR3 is TGTGCCAGCAGTGTTTGGGCAGGGCGGTATGAAAAACTGTTTTTT. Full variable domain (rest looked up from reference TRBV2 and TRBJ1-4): EPEVTQTPSHQVTQMGQEVILRCVPISNHLYFYWYRQILGQKVEFLVSFYNNEISEKSEIFDDQFSVERPDGSNFTLKIRSTKLEDSAMYFCASSVWAGRYEKLFFGSGTQLSVL.

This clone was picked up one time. CDR3 sequence: CASSLREGAEQYF. The CDR3 DNA is TGTGCCAGCAGCTTAAGGGAAGGGGCCGAGCAGTACTTC. This chain joins TRBV7-3 and TRBJ2-7, with a tentative D call TRBD1 (5 bases). CDR3 length: 13 amino acids. The V end was cut by 1 base, the J end by 6 bases, with 10 bases between. Germline lookup yields CDR1 SGHTA and CDR2 FQGTGA.

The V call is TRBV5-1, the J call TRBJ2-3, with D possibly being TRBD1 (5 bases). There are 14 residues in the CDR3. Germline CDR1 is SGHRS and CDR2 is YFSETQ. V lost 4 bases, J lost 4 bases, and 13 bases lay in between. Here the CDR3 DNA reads TGCGCCAGCAGCACACCAGACAGCCCAGATACGCAGTATTTT. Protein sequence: CASSTPDSPDTQYF.

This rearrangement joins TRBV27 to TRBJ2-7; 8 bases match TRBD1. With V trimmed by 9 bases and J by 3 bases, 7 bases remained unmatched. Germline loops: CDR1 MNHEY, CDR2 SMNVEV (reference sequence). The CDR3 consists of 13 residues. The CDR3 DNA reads TGTGCCAGTGGACAGGGACCTCACTACGAGCAGTACTTC. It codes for CASGQGPHYEQYF.

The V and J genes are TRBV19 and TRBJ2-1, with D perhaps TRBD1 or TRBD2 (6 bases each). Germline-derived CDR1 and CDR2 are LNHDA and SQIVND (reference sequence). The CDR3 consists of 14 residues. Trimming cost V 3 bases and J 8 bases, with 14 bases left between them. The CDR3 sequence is CASSIRPGADEQFF. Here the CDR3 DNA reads TGTGCCAGTAGTATCCGGCCGGGGGCGGATGAGCAGTTCTTC. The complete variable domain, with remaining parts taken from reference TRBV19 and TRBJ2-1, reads DGGITQSPKYLFRKEGQNVTLSCEQNLNHDAMYWYRQDPGQGLRLIYYSQIVNDFQKGDIAEGYSVSREKKESFPLTVTSAQKNPTAFYLCASSIRPGADEQFFGPGTRLTVL.

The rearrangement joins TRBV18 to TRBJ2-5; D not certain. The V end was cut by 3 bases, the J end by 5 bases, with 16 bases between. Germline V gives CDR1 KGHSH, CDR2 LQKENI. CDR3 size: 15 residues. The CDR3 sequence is CASSPMSVKTETQYF. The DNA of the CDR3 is TGTGCCAGCTCACCTATGTCTGTTAAGACGGAGACCCAGTACTTC.

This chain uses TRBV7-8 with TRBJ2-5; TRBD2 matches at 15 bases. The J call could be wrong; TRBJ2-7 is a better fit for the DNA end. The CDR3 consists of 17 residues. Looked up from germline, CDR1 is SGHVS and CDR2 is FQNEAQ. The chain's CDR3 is CASSRRTSGRAPYEQYF. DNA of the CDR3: TGTGCCAGCAGCCGACGGACTAGCGGGAGGGCCCCGTACGAGCAGTACTTC.

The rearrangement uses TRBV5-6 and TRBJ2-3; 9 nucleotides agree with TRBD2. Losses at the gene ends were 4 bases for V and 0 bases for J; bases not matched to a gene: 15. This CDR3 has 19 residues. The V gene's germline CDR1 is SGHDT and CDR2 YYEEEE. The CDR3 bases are TGTGCCAGCAGCGCTACTTCTGCGGGGGGGACCGCTAGCACAGATACGCAGTATTTT. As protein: CASSATSAGGTASTDTQYF. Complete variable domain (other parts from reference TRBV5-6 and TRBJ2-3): DAGVTQSPTHLIKTRGQQVTLRCSPKSGHDTVSWYQQALGQGPQFIFQYYEEEERQRGNFPDRFSGHQFPNYSSELNVNALLLGDSALYLCASSATSAGGTASTDTQYFGPGTRLTVL.

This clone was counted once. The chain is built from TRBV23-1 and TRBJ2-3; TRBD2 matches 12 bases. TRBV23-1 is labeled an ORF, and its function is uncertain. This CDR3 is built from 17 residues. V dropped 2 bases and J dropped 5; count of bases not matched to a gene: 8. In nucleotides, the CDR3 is TGCGCCAGCAGTCAAGGGACTAGCGGGTTCGTGGTAGATACGCAGTATTTT. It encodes CASSQGTSGFVVDTQYF.

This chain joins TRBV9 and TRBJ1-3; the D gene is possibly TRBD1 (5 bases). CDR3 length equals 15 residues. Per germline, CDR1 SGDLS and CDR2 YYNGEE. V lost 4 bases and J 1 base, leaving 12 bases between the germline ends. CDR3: CASSPRGESGNTIYF. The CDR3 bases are TGTGCCAGCAGCCCCCGAGGGGAATCTGGAAACACCATATATTTT.

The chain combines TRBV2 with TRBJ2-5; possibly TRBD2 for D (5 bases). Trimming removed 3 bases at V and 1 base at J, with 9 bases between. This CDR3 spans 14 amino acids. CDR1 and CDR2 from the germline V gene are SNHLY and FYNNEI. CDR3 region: CASSDGLFQETQYF. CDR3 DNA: TGTGCCAGCAGTGATGGACTGTTCCAAGAGACCCAGTACTTC.

The DNA of the CDR3 is TGTGCCAGCCTCAGGGGTTGGACTGAAGCTTTCTTT. Residues: CASLRGWTEAFF. V is TRBV19 and J is TRBJ1-1, with D possibly TRBD1 on 6 matching bases. This CDR3 is 12 amino acids long. V lost 9 bases and J 5 bases, leaving 13 bases between the germline ends. Germline V gene data show CDR1 as LNHDA and CDR2 as SQIVND (reference sequence).

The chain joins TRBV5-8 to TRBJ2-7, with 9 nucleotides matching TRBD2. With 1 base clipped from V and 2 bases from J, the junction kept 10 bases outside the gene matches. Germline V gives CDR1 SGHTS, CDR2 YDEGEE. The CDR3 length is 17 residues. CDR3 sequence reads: CASSLRLLAGETYEQYF. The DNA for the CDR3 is TGTGCCAGCAGCTTGAGGCTCTTAGCGGGAGAGACCTACGAGCAGTACTTC.

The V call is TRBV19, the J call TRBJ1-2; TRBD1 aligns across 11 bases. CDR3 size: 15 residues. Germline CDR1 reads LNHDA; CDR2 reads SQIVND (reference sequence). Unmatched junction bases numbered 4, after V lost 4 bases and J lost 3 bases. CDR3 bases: TGTGCCAGTAGTAACCCGGGACAGGGGGACTATGGCTACACCTTC. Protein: CASSNPGQGDYGYTF.

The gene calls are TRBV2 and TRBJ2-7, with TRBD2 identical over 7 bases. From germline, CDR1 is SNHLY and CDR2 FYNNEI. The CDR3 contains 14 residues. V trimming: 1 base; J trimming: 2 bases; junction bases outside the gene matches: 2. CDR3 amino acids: CASSEGGGAYEQYF. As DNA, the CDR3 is TGTGCCAGCAGTGAAGGTGGGGGGGCCTACGAGCAGTACTTC. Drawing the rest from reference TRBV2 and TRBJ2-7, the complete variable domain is EPEVTQTPSHQVTQMGQEVILRCVPISNHLYFYWYRQILGQKVEFLVSFYNNEISEKSEIFDDQFSVERPDGSNFTLKIRSTKLEDSAMYFCASSEGGGAYEQYFGPGTRLTVT.

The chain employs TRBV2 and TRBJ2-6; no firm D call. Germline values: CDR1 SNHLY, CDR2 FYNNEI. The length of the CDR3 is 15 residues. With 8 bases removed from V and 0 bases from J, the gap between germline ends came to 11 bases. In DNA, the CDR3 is TGTGCCAGCGTTCAGACTCCCTCTGGGGCCAACGTCCTGACTTTC. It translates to CASVQTPSGANVLTF.

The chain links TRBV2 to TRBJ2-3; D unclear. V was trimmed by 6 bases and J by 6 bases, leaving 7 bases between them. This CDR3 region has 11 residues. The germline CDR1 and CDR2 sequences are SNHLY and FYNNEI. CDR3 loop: CASRVGDTQYF. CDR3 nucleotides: TGTGCCAGCAGGGTTGGGGATACGCAGTATTTT.

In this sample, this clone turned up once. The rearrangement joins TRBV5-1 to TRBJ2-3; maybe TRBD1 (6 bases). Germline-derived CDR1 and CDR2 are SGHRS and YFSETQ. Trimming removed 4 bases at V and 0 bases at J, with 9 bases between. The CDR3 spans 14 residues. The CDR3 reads CASSTGQSTDTQYF. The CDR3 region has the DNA TGCGCCAGCAGCACAGGACAGAGCACAGATACGCAGTATTTT.

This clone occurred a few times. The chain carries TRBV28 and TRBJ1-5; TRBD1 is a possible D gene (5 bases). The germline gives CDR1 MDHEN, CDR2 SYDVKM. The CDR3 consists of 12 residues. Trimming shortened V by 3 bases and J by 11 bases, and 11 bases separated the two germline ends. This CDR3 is CASSFLGLAQHF. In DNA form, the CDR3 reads TGTGCCAGCAGTTTTCTGGGACTGGCCCAGCATTTT.

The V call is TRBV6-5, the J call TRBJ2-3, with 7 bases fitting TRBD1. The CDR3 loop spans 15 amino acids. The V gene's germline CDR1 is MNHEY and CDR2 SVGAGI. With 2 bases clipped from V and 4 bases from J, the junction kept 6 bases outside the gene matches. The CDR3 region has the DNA TGTGCCAGCAGTTACAGGGGGCGAGGGTCAGATACGCAGTATTTT. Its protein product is CASSYRGRGSDTQYF.

CDR3 loop: CASRATSGGAGHTQYF. CDR3 nucleotides: TGTGCCAGCAGGGCGACTAGCGGGGGGGCCGGTCATACGCAGTATTTT. The rearrangement joins TRBV2 to TRBJ2-3, with 14 bases aligning to TRBD2. This CDR3 contains 16 residues. From germline, CDR1 is SNHLY and CDR2 FYNNEI. The V and J ends lost 6 bases and 7 bases, in that order; junction bases with no gene match: 9.

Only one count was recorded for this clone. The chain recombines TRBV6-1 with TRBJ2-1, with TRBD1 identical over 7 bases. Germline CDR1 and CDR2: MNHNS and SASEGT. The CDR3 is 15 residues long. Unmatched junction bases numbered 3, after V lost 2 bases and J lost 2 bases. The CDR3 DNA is TGTGCCAGCAGTGAATCACAGGGGACCTACAATGAGCAGTTCTTC. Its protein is CASSESQGTYNEQFF.

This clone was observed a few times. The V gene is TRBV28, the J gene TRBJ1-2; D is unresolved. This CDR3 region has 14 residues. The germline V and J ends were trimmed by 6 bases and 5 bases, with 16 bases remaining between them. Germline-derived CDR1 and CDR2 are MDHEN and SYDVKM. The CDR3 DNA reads TGTGCCAGCAGGGAGGGAAGGAGGGTTTATGGCTACACCTTC. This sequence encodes CASREGRRVYGYTF.